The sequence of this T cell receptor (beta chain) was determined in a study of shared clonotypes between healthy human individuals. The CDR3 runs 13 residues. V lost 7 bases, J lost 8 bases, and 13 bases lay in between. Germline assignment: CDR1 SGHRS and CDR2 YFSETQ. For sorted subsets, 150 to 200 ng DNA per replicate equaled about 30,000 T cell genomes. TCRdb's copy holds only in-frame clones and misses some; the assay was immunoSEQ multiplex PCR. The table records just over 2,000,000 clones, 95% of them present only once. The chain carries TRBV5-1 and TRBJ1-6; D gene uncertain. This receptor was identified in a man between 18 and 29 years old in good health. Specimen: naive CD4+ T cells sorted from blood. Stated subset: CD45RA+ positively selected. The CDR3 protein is CASCLMSDSPLHF. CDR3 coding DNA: TGCGCCAGCTGTTTGATGAGCGATTCACCCCTCCACTTT.